Below are 18 T cell receptor beta chains sequenced from a single sample in a study of cytomegalovirus exposure and HLA in healthy donors. Use of 60 Vbeta and 13 Jbeta primers characterized the PCR. Generated by immunoSEQ multiplex PCR, the TCRdb table keeps only in-frame clones and is missing some. The sample includes some 150,000 clones, 70% to 80% of them seen just once. What was sequenced was PBMCs. All receptors derive from a human donor in good health.

The CDR3 nucleotides are TGTGCCAGCAGCCAACGGACTAGCGGGAGTGATGAGCAGTTCTTC. It encodes CASSQRTSGSDEQFF. This chain joins TRBV4-2 and TRBJ2-1; 13 bases map to TRBD2. Losses at the gene ends were 2 bases for V and 8 bases for J; bases not matched to a gene: 3. The germline CDR1 and CDR2 sequences are LGHNA and YNFKEQ. This CDR3 comprises 15 residues.

The chain combines TRBV5-1 with TRBJ2-7, with D perhaps TRBD2 (6 bases). V dropped 6 bases and J dropped 7 bases, with 14 bases sitting between them. Per germline, CDR1 SGHRS and CDR2 YFSETQ. The CDR3 length is 12 residues. The CDR3 loop is CASTGDAGEQYF. The CDR3 DNA is TGCGCCAGCACCGGGGACGCGGGGGAGCAGTACTTC. Together with reference TRBV5-1 and TRBJ2-7, the CDR3 gives the full variable domain: KAGVTQTPRYLIKTRGQQVTLSCSPISGHRSVSWYQQTPGQGLQFLFEYFSETQRNKGNFPGRFSGRQFSNSRSEMNVSTLELGDSALYLCASTGDAGEQYFGPGTRLTVT.

This clone has a single count. The chain carries TRBV7-9 and TRBJ1-2; no reliable D call. Trimming shortened V by 1 base and J by 1 base, and 4 bases separated the two germline ends. In germline, CDR1 is SEHNR, CDR2 FQNEAQ (reference sequence). The CDR3 sequence is 13 residues long. Here the CDR3 DNA reads TGTGCCAGCAGCTTAGACAATAACTATGGCTACACCTTC. Its translation is CASSLDNNYGYTF.

This chain connects TRBV5-1 to TRBJ1-2; 8 nucleotides line up with TRBD1. Germline V lookup: CDR1 SGHRS, CDR2 YFSETQ. J gave up 4 bases and V 6 bases, and 5 bases lay outside the gene matches. This CDR3 has 13 amino acids. The CDR3 sequence: CASTLTGAYGYTF. As DNA, the CDR3 is TGCGCCAGCACCCTGACAGGGGCCTATGGCTACACCTTC.

The chain uses TRBV7-6 and TRBJ2-1; no clear D. CDR1 is SGHVS and CDR2 is FNYEAQ in the germline V gene. The ends were cut back, 1 base at V and 4 bases at J, with 8 bases in the middle. The CDR3 loop spans 14 amino acids. The CDR3: CASSLGGLYNEQFF. CDR3 nucleotides: TGTGCCAGCAGCTTAGGAGGCCTTTACAATGAGCAGTTCTTC.

J is TRBJ2-5 and V is TRBV12-5; 12 positions match TRBD2. This CDR3 comprises 17 residues. Germline trimming cut 4 bases from V and 4 bases from J; bases unmatched to any gene: 10. CDR1 is LGHNT and CDR2 is FRNRAP in the germline V gene. CDR3 region: CASGSRTSGEGRETQYF. CDR3 DNA sequence: TGTGCTAGTGGTTCCAGGACTAGCGGGGAGGGTAGAGAGACCCAGTACTTC.

The chain combines TRBV7-9 with TRBJ1-1; tentative D call: TRBD1 (5 bases). The V and J ends lost 3 bases and 1 base respectively, with 18 bases between them. CDR1 SEHNR and CDR2 FQNEAQ come from the germline V gene (reference sequence). This CDR3 spans 17 amino acids. CDR3 DNA: TGTGCCAGCAGCTTGGTGGTAGGGCAGGGAGGGAACACTGAAGCTTTCTTT. Translated: CASSLVVGQGGNTEAFF.

This clone was counted a single time. The chain recombines TRBV12-5 with TRBJ1-5, with D uncertain. Trimming took 7 bases from V and 0 from J, leaving 10 bases between them. CDR1 and CDR2 from the germline V gene are LGHNT and FRNRAP. The CDR3 has 14 residues. DNA for the CDR3: TGTGCTAGTGCCCAACACCTTAGCAATCAGCCCCAGCATTTT. Translating gives CASAQHLSNQPQHF.

In this sample, this clone turned up once. V is TRBV9 and J is TRBJ1-2, with D unresolved. This CDR3 spans 13 amino acids. CDR1 is SGDLS, CDR2 YYNGEE, per germline. V lost 6 bases to trimming and J lost 0 bases, with 9 bases between them. The CDR3 nucleotides read TGTGCCAGCAAGAACAGTACTAACTATGGCTACACCTTC. It encodes CASKNSTNYGYTF.

Here the CDR3 reads CATSSPDRGSSYEQYF. The CDR3 DNA sequence: TGTGCCACCAGCAGTCCAGACAGGGGGAGCTCCTACGAGCAGTACTTC. The chain has TRBV15 and TRBJ2-7, with 9 bases identical to TRBD1. V dropped 3 bases and J dropped 0; count of bases not matched to a gene: 6. CDR1 is LNHNV, CDR2 YYDKDF, per germline (reference sequence). The CDR3 consists of 16 residues.

The chain employs TRBV28 and TRBJ1-2; D is perhaps TRBD1 (6 bases). CDR1 is MDHEN and CDR2 is SYDVKM in the germline V gene. This CDR3 is 17 amino acids long. V was clipped by 3 bases and J by 8 bases, with 25 bases between them. CDR3 residues: CASSLWGRSYQKGGYTF. The CDR3, as DNA: TGTGCCAGCAGTTTGTGGGGGCGGAGTTACCAGAAGGGAGGCTACACCTTC.

The chain links TRBV6-5 to TRBJ2-7; D remains unclear. The germline V and J ends were trimmed by 6 bases and 6 bases, with 21 bases remaining between them. CDR1 and CDR2 (germline): MNHEY, SVGAGI. This CDR3 comprises 15 residues. Written as DNA, the CDR3 is TGTGCCAGCAGATTCCTCGACGGAACTTCAGGCGAGCAGTACTTC. Amino acid sequence: CASRFLDGTSGEQYF.

The CDR3 sequence: CASSIAGFGGELFF. CDR3 bases: TGTGCCAGTAGTATAGCGGGTTTTGGCGGGGAGCTGTTTTTT. The chain carries TRBV19 and TRBJ2-2, with D hard to call. This CDR3 spans 14 amino acids. Trimming took off 1 base at V and 7 bases at J, with 10 bases between the two ends. Germline values: CDR1 LNHDA, CDR2 SQIVND (reference sequence).

This clone has only a few counts. The CDR3 is CASSSRRGETQYF. CDR3 bases: TGTGCCAGCAGCTCGCGTCGGGGAGAGACCCAGTACTTC. This chain joins TRBV13 and TRBJ2-5; possibly TRBD2 for D (5 bases). Germline V CDR1 and CDR2: PRHDT, FYEKMQ (reference sequence). The CDR3 has 13 amino acids. V was shortened by 4 bases and J by 4 bases, with 10 bases between the two germline ends.

Concerning this clone: An end of the junction differs from the germline gene, which may be a read error. V gene TRBV4-3 combines with J gene TRBJ1-2, with D uncertain. From germline, CDR1 is LGHNA and CDR2 YSLEER. This CDR3 has 15 amino acids. Here the CDR3 reads CASSQDRSSKYGYTF. In nucleotides, the CDR3 is TGCGCCAGCAGCCAAGATCGAAGCTCTAAGTATGGCTACACCTTC.

A few counts support this clone. This chain links TRBV19 with TRBJ2-1; the match to TRBD2 covers 7 bases. Trimming took 11 bases from V and 1 from J; bases not matched to a gene: 8. CDR1 LNHDA and CDR2 SQIVND come from the germline V gene (reference sequence). The CDR3 consists of 14 residues. The CDR3 region is CASSASGSYNEQFF. DNA for the CDR3: TGTGCCTCGTCGGCTAGCGGATCCTACAATGAGCAGTTCTTC. The variable domain in full, completed from reference TRBV19 and TRBJ2-1, reads DGGITQSPKYLFRKEGQNVTLSCEQNLNHDAMYWYRQDPGQGLRLIYYSQIVNDFQKGDIAEGYSVSREKKESFPLTVTSAQKNPTAFYLCASSASGSYNEQFFGPGTRLTVL.

This chain links TRBV2 with TRBJ2-6; D unresolved. Germline values: CDR1 SNHLY, CDR2 FYNNEI. Trimming took off 8 bases at V and 2 bases at J, with 13 bases between the two ends. CDR3 length equals 15 residues. CDR3 DNA sequence: TGTGCCAGCGCTGACCGGGTACCTGGGGCCAACGTCCTGACTTTC. Protein sequence: CASADRVPGANVLTF.

This sequence joins TRBV6-5 and TRBJ1-3; 8 nucleotides agree with TRBD1. The CDR3 covers 15 residues. Germline lookup yields CDR1 MNHEY and CDR2 SVGAGI. The V segment lost 6 bases and the J segment 2 bases; nucleotides outside the gene matches: 6. CDR3: CASSPDRAPGNTIYF. Written as DNA, the CDR3 is TGTGCCAGCAGCCCGGACAGGGCTCCTGGAAACACCATATATTTT.